Described below is a single TCR beta chain sequence and its context. Its antigen is currently unknown. CDR1 and CDR2 (germline): SGHTA, FQGNSA. The ends were cut back, 2 bases at V and 7 bases at J, with 17 bases in the middle. The CDR3 runs to 16 residues. This entry belongs to a study of cytomegalovirus exposure and HLA in healthy donors. Study background: An analysis done earlier identified about 100 million unique TCR beta sequences from about 180 million T cells.

The PCR had 60 Vbeta and 13 Jbeta primers. Here immunoSEQ multiplex PCR was the method, and the copy in TCRdb shows in-frame clones only, minus some. The repertoire includes approximately 160,000 clones, 55% to 80% of them detected once, and just under 4.5% sits in the top ten. General observations from the study: In an earlier analysis, most TCR beta V segments were productive about 87% or about 30% of the time.

Sequenced material: PBMCs. This receptor was identified in a woman aged 18-30 years in good health and CMV-seropositive. The chain links TRBV7-2 to TRBJ1-4; maybe TRBD1 (5 bases). In DNA form, the CDR3 reads TGTGCCAGCAGCTTATCCGGAGGGCCCGGGGGTGAAAAACTGTTTTTT. It yields the protein CASSLSGGPGGEKLFF.